Described below is a single T cell receptor beta chain sequence and its context. Its antigen is not known. This sample is part of a study of PD-1 blockade in classical Hodgkin lymphoma. Study observations and caveats: Still unresolved is the cause of the repertoire differences, which may be disease activity or prior therapy. Patients starting nivolumab less than 1 year after ASCT had lower diversity and were excluded from later analyses. Baseline TCR diversity was reportedly lower in newly diagnosed patients than in healthy donors. It was reported as lower still in relapsed/refractory patients.

The time point here: cycle 4 day 1 (C4D1), after six to seven weeks of nivolumab. All patients relapsed after autologous stem cell transplantation, and brentuximab vedotin exposure varied. Sequencing used immunoSEQ multiplex PCR; TCRdb keeps in-frame clones, though not all of them. The sample carries more than 85,000 clones, more than 70% recorded once. Trimming cost V 6 bases and J 8 bases; bases outside gene matches: 15. The CDR3 covers 16 residues. Germline CDR1 is SGHRS and CDR2 is YFSETQ. This chain uses TRBV5-1 with TRBJ1-4; 8 bases fit TRBD1. This receptor was taken from a human donor with classical Hodgkin lymphoma. The sample consisted of peripheral blood mononuclear cells (PBMCs), taken before the fourth cycle of nivolumab. The CDR3 coding sequence is TGCGCCAGCAAGCGAAACGGACAGGGTATGACGGAAAAACTGTTTTTT. Its translation is CASKRNGQGMTEKLFF.